This section outlines one T cell receptor (beta chain) sequence together with its context. Antigen: not known. One junction end does not reproduce the germline sequence, and a read error may be involved. These data originate in a study of OX40 agonist ivuxolimab in advanced cancers. Generated by immunoSEQ multiplex PCR, the TCRdb table keeps only in-frame clones and is missing some. The table includes about 34,000 clones, 81% detected once. Study-level findings and limits: CD8+ T cells showed, on average, more clonal expansion than CD4+ cells.

This receptor was obtained from an adult with an advanced solid tumor such as melanoma, head and neck, liver or kidney cancer. The input for sequencing was CD4+ or CD8+ T cells sorted from blood, taken in a trial of the OX40 agonist ivuxolimab.

This chain's CDR3 is CAGSEPGQLTEAFF. The CDR3 DNA is TGTGCCGGCAGTGAGCCGGGACAACTCACTGAAGCTTTCTTT. This sequence joins TRBV6-1 and TRBJ1-1; perhaps TRBD1 as D (6 bases). The CDR3 spans 14 residues. Germline V gives CDR1 MNHNS, CDR2 SASEGT.